The clone carrying this T cell receptor beta chain occurred a few times. The antigen is not known. Time point defined: patch test 1, 2 weeks after DPC sensitization. Treatment defined: therapeutic diphenylcyclopropenone sensitization with weekly scalp DPC. TCRdb passed the RACE reads through MiXCR, listing each CDR3 protein once. The sample consists of roughly 120,000 distinct CDR3 sequences, roughly 12% of them appearing once. This specimen comes from a study of human T cells and chemical hapten exposure. General study points: Once DPC sensitization occurred, TCRs above 1 in 1000 frequency showed no change. Patch test score was positively correlated with the counts of PT1 expanded TCRs.

Looked up from germline, CDR1 is SGHTA and CDR2 is FQGNSA. The CDR3 covers 16 residues. Trimming pared 4 bases from V and 1 base from J, leaving 14 bases between. The sequencing used whole blood, collected in connection with sensitization to the hapten diphenylcyclopropenone (DPC). The chain carries TRBV7-2 and TRBJ1-5; the D is unclear. This receptor was obtained from a woman in her forties or fifties with alopecia areata. Some clones in this sample may be carry-over from other donors' samples. In DNA form, the CDR3 reads TGTGCCAGCAGCTCGCACGGGGTGAGGAGCAATCAGCCCCAGCATTTT. As protein: CASSSHGVRSNQPQHF.